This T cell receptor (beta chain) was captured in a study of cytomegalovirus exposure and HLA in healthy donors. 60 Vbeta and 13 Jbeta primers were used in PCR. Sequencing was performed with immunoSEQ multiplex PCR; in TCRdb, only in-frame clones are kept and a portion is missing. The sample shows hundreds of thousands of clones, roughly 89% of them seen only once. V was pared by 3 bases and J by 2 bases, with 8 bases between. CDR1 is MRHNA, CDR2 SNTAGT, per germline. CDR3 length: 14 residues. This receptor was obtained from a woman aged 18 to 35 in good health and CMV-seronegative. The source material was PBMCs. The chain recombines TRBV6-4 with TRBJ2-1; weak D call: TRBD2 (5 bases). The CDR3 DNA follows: TGTGCCAGCAGTGAGGGGAGCGCCTACAATGAGCAGTTCTTC. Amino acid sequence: CASSEGSAYNEQFF.